The 2 T cell receptor beta chains given below trace back to one sample, sequenced in a study of cytomegalovirus exposure and HLA in healthy donors. Clones were read by immunoSEQ multiplex PCR, and TCRdb kept only the in-frame ones, dropping some. The sample has 100,000 to 150,000 clones; 95% to 97% are singletons. The sequenced material came from PBMCs. Source of these receptors: a man between 18 and 29 years old in good health and CMV-seronegative.

V usage is TRBV2 and J usage is TRBJ2-7; 8 positions agree with TRBD2. Germline assignment: CDR1 SNHLY and CDR2 FYNNEI. This CDR3 comprises 14 residues. Trimming cost V 7 bases and J 7 bases; bases outside gene matches: 12. The CDR3: CASNLRVAGREQYF. The CDR3 nucleotides read TGTGCCAGCAACTTGAGAGTAGCGGGAAGGGAGCAGTACTTC.

The chain couples TRBV9 to TRBJ2-2; D is possibly TRBD1 (6 bases). V shed 4 bases and J shed 4 bases, with 17 bases lying between them. Germline CDR1 and CDR2: SGDLS and YYNGEE. CDR3 length: 16 residues. CDR3 sequence (DNA): TGTGCCAGCAGCCCGATACAGGGTTCGGGCACCGGGGAGCTGTTTTTT. Amino acids: CASSPIQGSGTGELFF.